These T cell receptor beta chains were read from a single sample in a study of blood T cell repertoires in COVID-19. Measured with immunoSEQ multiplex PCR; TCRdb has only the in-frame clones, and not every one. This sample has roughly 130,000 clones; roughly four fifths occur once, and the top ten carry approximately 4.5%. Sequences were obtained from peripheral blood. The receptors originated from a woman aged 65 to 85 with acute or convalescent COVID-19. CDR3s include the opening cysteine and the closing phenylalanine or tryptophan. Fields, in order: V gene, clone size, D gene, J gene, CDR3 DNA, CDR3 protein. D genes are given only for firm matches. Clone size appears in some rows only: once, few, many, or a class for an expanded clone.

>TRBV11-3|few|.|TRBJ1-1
TGTGCCAGCAGCCCACACTGGAGCACTGAAGCTTTCTTT
CASSPHWSTEAFF
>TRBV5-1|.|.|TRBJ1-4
TGCGCCAGCAGCTTGGAATCAGGGCGGGGTGAAAAACTGTTTTTT
CASSLESGRGEKLFF
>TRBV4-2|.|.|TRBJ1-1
TGTGCCAGCAGCCAAGGGGGGGGATCCATGAACACTGAAGCTTTCTTT
CASSQGGGSMNTEAFF
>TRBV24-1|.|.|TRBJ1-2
TGTGCCACCAGTGTCACCGACACCTATGGCTACACCTTC
CATSVTDTYGYTF
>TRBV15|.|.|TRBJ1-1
TGTGCCACCAGCAGGGTACAGACGAACACTGAAGCTTTCTTT
CATSRVQTNTEAFF
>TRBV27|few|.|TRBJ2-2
TGTGCCAGCAGTAGCGGATTTGTCCGGGACACCGGGGAGCTGTTTTTT
CASSSGFVRDTGELFF
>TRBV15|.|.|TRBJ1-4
TGTGCCACCAGCAGAGTCGGGTTGGTCACTAATGAAAAACTGTTTTTT
CATSRVGLVTNEKLFF
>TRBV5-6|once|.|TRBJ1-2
TGTGCCAGCAGCTCCAGGTGGCAAACCTCGTTTAACTATGGCTACACCTTC
CASSSRWQTSFNYGYTF
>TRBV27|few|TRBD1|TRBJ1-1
TGTGCCAGCAGCCGATACAGGGGGGCGAACACTGAAGCTTTCTTT
CASSRYRGANTEAFF
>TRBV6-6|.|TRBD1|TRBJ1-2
TGTGCCAGCAGGGAGACAGGGGTCGGCTACACCTTC
CASRETGVGYTF
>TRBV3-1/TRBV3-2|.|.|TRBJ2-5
TGTGCCAGCAGCCAAGTCAGGGGAGAGACCCAGTACTTC
CASSQVRGETQYF
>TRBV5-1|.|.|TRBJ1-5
TGCGCCAGCAGCTTGGAAGGGGGAGGCAATCAGCCCCAGCATTTT
CASSLEGGGNQPQHF
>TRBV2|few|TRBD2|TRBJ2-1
TGTGCCAGCAGGGGACTAGCGGAAACCTACAATGAGCAGTTCTTC
CASRGLAETYNEQFF
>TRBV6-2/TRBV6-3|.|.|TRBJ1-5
TGTGCCAGCAGTTACGCCTCTGGGGGGGTTGCTCAGCCCCAGCATTTT
CASSYASGGVAQPQHF
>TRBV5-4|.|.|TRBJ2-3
TGTGCCAGCAGCTTGAGGGGGGGCAAAGATACGCAGTATTTT
CASSLRGGKDTQYF
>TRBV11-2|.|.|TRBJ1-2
TGTGCCAGCAGCTTTGGCAGGGCCAATTATGGCTACACCTTC
CASSFGRANYGYTF
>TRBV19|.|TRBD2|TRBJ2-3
TGTGCCAGTAGGACAAGCGGGGGCCCACTGGATACGCAGTATTTT
CASRTSGGPLDTQYF
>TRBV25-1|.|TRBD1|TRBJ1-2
TGTGCCAGCTCCCGGACAGGGGCGGTCTATGGCTACACCTTC
CASSRTGAVYGYTF
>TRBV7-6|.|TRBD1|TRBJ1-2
TGTGCCAGCAGCTCCCAGGGACAGGGCGGCTATGGCTACACCTTC
CASSSQGQGGYGYTF
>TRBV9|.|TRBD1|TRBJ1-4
TGTGCCAGCAGCCCCGGGACAGGGACCATTTCCGGCGAAAAACTGTTTTTT
CASSPGTGTISGEKLFF
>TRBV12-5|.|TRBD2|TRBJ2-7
TGTGCTAGTGCCGGGCTAGCGGGGGACCACGAGCAGTACTTC
CASAGLAGDHEQYF
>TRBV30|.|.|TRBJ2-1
TGTGCCTGGAGTGTGATTTTCAGGGGAGTCGCTGAGCAGTTCTTC
CAWSVIFRGVAEQFF
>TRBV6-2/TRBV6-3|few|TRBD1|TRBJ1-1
TGTGCCAGCAGGCCTCTACCGGGACAGGGAAACACTGAAGCTTTCTTT
CASRPLPGQGNTEAFF
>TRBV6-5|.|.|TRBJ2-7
TGTGCCAGCAGTTACTCGACGAAACAGGGCTACGAGCAGTACTTC
CASSYSTKQGYEQYF
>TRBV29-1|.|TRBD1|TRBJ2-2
TGCAGCGTTGGTCAGGGGGTGAACACCGGGGAGCTGTTTTTT
CSVGQGVNTGELFF
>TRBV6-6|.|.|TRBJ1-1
TGTGCCAGCAGTTTGGCTGTCAACACTGAAGCTTTCTTT
CASSLAVNTEAFF
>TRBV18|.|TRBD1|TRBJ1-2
TGTGCCAGCTCATCCGGACAGGGGGCAGGATATGGCTACACCTTC
CASSSGQGAGYGYTF
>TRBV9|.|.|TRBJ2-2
TGTGCCAGCAGCGTAGGGGCATTTTCCTCCGGGGAGCTGTTTTTT
CASSVGAFSSGELFF
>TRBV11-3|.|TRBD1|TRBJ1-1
TGTGCCAGCAGCGGTCAGACAGGGCTCGAAGCTTTCTTT
CASSGQTGLEAFF
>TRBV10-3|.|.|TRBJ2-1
TGTGCCATCAGTGGGGTGGGCAGTCGGAATGAGCAGTTCTTC
CAISGVGSRNEQFF
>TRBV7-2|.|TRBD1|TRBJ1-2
TGTGCCAGCATTAAACAGGGGGCTTATGGCTACACCTTC
CASIKQGAYGYTF
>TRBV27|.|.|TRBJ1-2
TGTGCCAGCAGGGACAAAGGCTATGGCTACACCTTC
CASRDKGYGYTF
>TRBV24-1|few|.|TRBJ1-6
TGTGCCACCAGTGAGGCTAATTCACCCCTCCACTTT
CATSEANSPLHF
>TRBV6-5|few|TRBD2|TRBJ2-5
TGTGCCAGCAGCTTAGCGGGGGGGAAAAGAGAGACCCAGTACTTC
CASSLAGGKRETQYF
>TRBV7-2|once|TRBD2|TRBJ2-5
TGTGCCAGCAGCGCCGGACTAGCCGAGACCCAGTACTTC
CASSAGLAETQYF
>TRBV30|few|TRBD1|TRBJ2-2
TGTGCCTCGCCGGGACAGGGGGCCACCGGGGAGCTGTTTTTT
CASPGQGATGELFF
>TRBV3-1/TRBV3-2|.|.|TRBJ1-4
TGTGCCAGCAGCAAAAGGGGAGGGGCGGGTGGAGAACTGTTTTTT
CASSKRGGAGGELFF
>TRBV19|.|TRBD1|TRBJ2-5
TGTGCCAGTAGTTGGGAGCGACAGGGAGATAAGACCCAGTACTTC
CASSWERQGDKTQYF
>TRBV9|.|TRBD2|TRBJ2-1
TGTGCCAGCAGCGCCTCCGGGACTAGCCCCTCTGAGCAGTTCTTC
CASSASGTSPSEQFF
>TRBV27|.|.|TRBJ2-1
TGTGCCAGCAGTTTGATCAGGTACAATGAGCAGTTCTTC
CASSLIRYNEQFF
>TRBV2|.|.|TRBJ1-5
TGTGCCAGCAGCACAGATAGCAATCAGCCCCAGCATTTT
CASSTDSNQPQHF
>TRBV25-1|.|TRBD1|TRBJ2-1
TGTGCCAGCAGTGGCTTAGGACAGGGGGCAACCTACAATGAGCAGTTCTTC
CASSGLGQGATYNEQFF
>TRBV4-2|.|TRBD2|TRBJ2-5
TGTGCCAGCAGCCGCGGACTAGCGTCGGACCAAGAGACCCAGTACTTC
CASSRGLASDQETQYF
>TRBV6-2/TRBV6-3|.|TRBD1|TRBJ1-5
TGTGCCAGCAGTTACGCCGGGACAGGGGGGAGTCAGCCCCAGCATTTT
CASSYAGTGGSQPQHF
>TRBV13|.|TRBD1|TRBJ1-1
TGTGCCAGCAGCGTCGGGACAGTCACTGAAGCTTTCTTT
CASSVGTVTEAFF
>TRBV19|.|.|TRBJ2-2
TGTGCCAGTGCCCGACGAGGGCGCGTGATCACCGGGGAGCTGTTTTTT
CASARRGRVITGELFF
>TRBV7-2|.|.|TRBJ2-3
TGTGCCAGCAGCTCCTCAACTAGCACAGATACGCAGTATTTT
CASSSSTSTDTQYF
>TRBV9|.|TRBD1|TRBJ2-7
TGTGCCAGCAGCGCTTCAGGGGGCCAAAGGTACGAGCAGTACTTC
CASSASGGQRYEQYF
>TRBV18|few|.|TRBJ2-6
TGTGCCAGCTCACCGGGACAATCTGGGGCCAACGTCCTGACTTTC
CASSPGQSGANVLTF
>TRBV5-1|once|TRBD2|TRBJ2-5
TGCGCCAGCAGGGCCGGGACTAGTCAAGAGACCCAGTACTTC
CASRAGTSQETQYF
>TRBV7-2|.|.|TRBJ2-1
TGTGCCAGCAGCTTATTAGGGGGGGACAATGAGCAGTTCTTC
CASSLLGGDNEQFF
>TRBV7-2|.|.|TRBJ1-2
TGTGCCAGCAGCACTGGGGGGAGGGTAAACTATGGCTACACCTTC
CASSTGGRVNYGYTF
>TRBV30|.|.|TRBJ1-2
TGTGCCTGGAGTATTGGGGGCGACTATGGCTACACCTTC
CAWSIGGDYGYTF
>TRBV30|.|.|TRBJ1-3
TGTGCCTGGACCGGGACTGGAAACACCATATATTTT
CAWTGTGNTIYF
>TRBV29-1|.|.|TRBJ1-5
TGCAGCGTTGAAGAGCAGGGAACGGGTCAGCCCCAGCATTTT
CSVEEQGTGQPQHF
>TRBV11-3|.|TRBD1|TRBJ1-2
TGTGCCAGCAGCTTAGGAACAGGGGGCGCCGATGGCTACACCTTC
CASSLGTGGADGYTF
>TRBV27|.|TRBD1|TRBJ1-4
TGTGCCAGCAGTTCAACATACAGGGGAAATAATGAAAAACTGTTTTTT
CASSSTYRGNNEKLFF